Given below is one T cell receptor beta chain in context. The CDR3 is made up of 15 amino acids. This sample is drawn from a study of cytomegalovirus exposure and HLA in healthy donors. The PCR was carried out with 60 Vbeta primers and 13 Jbeta primers. Method: immunoSEQ multiplex PCR; TCRdb's copy keeps in-frame clones and lacks some. Altogether some 110,000 clones are present, around 70% being singletons, with the ten largest covering 1.3%. Sequencing was done on a sample of PBMCs. The chain links TRBV1 to TRBJ2-1; the D call of TRBD2 is as the table states it, not checked on the DNA. TRBV1 is termed a pseudogene. The TCR was taken from a man aged 35 to 55 in good health and CMV-seronegative. As DNA, the CDR3 is TGCACCAGCAGCCAAATACTAGCGGGAGTTGTTGAGCAGTTCTTC. Translation gives CTSSQILAGVVEQFF.